The 8 T cell receptor beta chains in this list originate from one sample, sequenced in a study of PD-L1 blockade in urothelial cancer (dated by TCRdb to about 2017). Library creation used the immunoSEQ multiplex PCR assay. Held by TCRdb, this immuneACCESS table contains in-frame sequences only and omits some clones. Under half of the omission traces to an unresolved V gene where checked; the cause of the rest is unknown. Across this sample there are some 35,000 clones, with around nine tenths seen only once. The ten largest clones add up to approximately 8.3% of the sample. Source: PBMCs, taken around atezolizumab (anti-PD-L1) treatment. Source of these receptors: a man in his 70s with urothelial cancer.

The V and J genes are TRBV5-8 and TRBJ2-5, with a possible D match to TRBD1 (6 bases). The germline CDR1 and CDR2 sequences are SGHTS and YDEGEE. The CDR3 consists of 14 residues. The germline V and J ends were trimmed by 4 bases and 3 bases, with 13 bases remaining between them. The CDR3 loop is CASSRRTDEETQYF. Written as DNA, the CDR3 is TGTGCCAGCAGCCGCCGGACAGATGAAGAGACCCAGTACTTC. The whole variable domain, remainder taken from reference TRBV5-8 and TRBJ2-5, is EAGVTQSPTHLIKTRGQQATLRCSPISGHTSVYWYQQALGLGLQFLLWYDEGEERNRGNFPPRFSGRQFPNYSSELNVNALELEDSALYLCASSRRTDEETQYFGPGTRLLVL.

V is TRBV27 and J is TRBJ2-7; TRBD2 matches at 10 bases. The CDR3 is 15 residues long. V lost 2 bases, J lost 3 bases, and 4 bases stayed unmatched. Germline V CDR1 and CDR2: MNHEY, SMNVEV (reference sequence). The CDR3 bases are TGTGCCAGCAGTTTAGGAGCGGGAGGGAACTACGAGCAGTACTTC. This sequence encodes CASSLGAGGNYEQYF.

The rearrangement links TRBV27 to TRBJ2-5; 10 bases are a match to TRBD2. The assigned J gene may be wrong: the sequence end matches TRBJ2-7 better. CDR1 is MNHEY and CDR2 is SMNVEV in the germline V gene (reference sequence). This CDR3 has 15 amino acids. CDR3 bases: TGTGCCAGCAGTTTAGGAGCGGGAGGGAACTACGAGCAGTACTTC. It yields the protein CASSLGAGGNYEQYF.

J is TRBJ2-2 and V is TRBV5-1; 8 bases align to TRBD2. CDR3 size: 15 residues. V lost 0 bases and J lost 5; bases outside the gene matches: 3. Looked up from germline, CDR1 is SGHRS and CDR2 is YFSETQ. The CDR3 spells CASSLVAGKTGELFF. For the CDR3, the DNA is TGCGCCAGCAGCTTGGTAGCGGGAAAAACCGGGGAGCTGTTTTTT.

V gene TRBV18 combines with J gene TRBJ2-1; 11 positions match TRBD2. This CDR3 has 15 amino acids. V was clipped by 0 bases and J by 6 bases; unmatched bases: 1. CDR1 and CDR2 (germline): KGHSH, LQKENI. CDR3 protein: CASSPPSGRANEQFF. CDR3 DNA: TGTGCCAGCTCACCACCTAGCGGGAGGGCCAATGAGCAGTTCTTC.

This chain joins TRBV19 and TRBJ2-7, with 8 bases aligning to TRBD2. The length of the CDR3 is 15 residues. The ends lost 6 bases at V and 0 bases at J; junction bases unmatched: 7. CDR1 is LNHDA and CDR2 is SQIVND in the germline V gene (reference sequence). CDR3 sequence (DNA): TGTGCCAGTAGCTTTAGCGGGACGAGCTCCTACGAGCAGTACTTC. This gives the protein CASSFSGTSSYEQYF.

The V gene is TRBV10-3, the J gene TRBJ2-5; no definite D call. Germline V CDR1 and CDR2: ENHRY, SYGVKD. Between the trimmed V and J ends, which lost 0 bases and 5 bases, there was a span of 4 bases. The CDR3 consists of 12 residues. The CDR3: CAISESRETQYF. The DNA for the CDR3 is TGTGCCATCAGTGAGTCGCGGGAGACCCAGTACTTC.

V and J are TRBV27 and TRBJ2-6, with D maybe TRBD1 (5 bases). This CDR3 contains 16 residues. With 6 bases removed from V and 0 bases from J, the gap between germline ends came to 12 bases. In germline, CDR1 is MNHEY, CDR2 SMNVEV (reference sequence). The CDR3 region is CASSHGASSGANVLTF. In DNA form, the CDR3 reads TGTGCCAGCAGCCATGGGGCCTCCTCTGGGGCCAACGTCCTGACTTTC. Variable domain in full (rest from reference TRBV27 and TRBJ2-6): EAQVTQNPRYLITVTGKKLTVTCSQNMNHEYMSWYRQDPGLGLRQIYYSMNVEVTDKGDVPEGYKVSRKEKRNFPLILESPSPNQTSLYFCASSHGASSGANVLTFGAGSRLTVL.